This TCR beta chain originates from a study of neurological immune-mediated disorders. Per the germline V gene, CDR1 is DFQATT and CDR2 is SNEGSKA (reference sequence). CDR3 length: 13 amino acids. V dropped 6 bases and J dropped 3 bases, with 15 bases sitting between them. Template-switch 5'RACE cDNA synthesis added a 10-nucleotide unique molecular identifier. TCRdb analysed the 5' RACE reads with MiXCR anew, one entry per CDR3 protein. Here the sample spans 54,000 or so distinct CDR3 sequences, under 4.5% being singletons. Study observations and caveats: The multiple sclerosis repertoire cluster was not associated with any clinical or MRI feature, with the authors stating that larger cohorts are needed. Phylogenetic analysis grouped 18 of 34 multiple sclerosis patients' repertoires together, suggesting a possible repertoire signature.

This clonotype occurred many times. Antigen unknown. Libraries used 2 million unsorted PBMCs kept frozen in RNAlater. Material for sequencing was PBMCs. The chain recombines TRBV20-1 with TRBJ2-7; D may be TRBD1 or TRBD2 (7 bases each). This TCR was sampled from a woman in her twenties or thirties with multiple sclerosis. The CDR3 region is CSAEGGTDYEQYF. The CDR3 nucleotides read TGCAGTGCCGAGGGAGGGACAGACTACGAGCAGTACTTC.